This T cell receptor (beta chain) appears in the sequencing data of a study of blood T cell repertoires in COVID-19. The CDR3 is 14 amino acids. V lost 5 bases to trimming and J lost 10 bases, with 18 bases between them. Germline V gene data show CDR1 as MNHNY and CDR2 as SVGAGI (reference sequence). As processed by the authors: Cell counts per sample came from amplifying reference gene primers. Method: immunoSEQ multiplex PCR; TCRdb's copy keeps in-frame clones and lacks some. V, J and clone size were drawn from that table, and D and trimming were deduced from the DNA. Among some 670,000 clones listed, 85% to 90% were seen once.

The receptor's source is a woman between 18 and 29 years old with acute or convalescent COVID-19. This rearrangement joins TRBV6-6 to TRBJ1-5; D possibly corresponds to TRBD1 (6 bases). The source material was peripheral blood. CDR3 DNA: TGTGCCAGCAGTGGTAAGGAAGGGGGTATACCCCAGCATTTT. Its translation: CASSGKEGGIPQHF.